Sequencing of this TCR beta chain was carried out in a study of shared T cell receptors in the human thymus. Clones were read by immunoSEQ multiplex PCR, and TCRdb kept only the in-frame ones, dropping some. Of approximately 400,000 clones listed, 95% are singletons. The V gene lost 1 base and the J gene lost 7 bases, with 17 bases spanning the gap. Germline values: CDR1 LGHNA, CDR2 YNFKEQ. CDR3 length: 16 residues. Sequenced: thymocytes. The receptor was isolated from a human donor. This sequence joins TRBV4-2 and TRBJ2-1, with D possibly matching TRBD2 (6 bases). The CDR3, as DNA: TGTGCCAGCAGCCAAGGGGTTCAGCGGGTCAGAAATGAGCAGTTCTTC. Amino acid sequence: CASSQGVQRVRNEQFF.